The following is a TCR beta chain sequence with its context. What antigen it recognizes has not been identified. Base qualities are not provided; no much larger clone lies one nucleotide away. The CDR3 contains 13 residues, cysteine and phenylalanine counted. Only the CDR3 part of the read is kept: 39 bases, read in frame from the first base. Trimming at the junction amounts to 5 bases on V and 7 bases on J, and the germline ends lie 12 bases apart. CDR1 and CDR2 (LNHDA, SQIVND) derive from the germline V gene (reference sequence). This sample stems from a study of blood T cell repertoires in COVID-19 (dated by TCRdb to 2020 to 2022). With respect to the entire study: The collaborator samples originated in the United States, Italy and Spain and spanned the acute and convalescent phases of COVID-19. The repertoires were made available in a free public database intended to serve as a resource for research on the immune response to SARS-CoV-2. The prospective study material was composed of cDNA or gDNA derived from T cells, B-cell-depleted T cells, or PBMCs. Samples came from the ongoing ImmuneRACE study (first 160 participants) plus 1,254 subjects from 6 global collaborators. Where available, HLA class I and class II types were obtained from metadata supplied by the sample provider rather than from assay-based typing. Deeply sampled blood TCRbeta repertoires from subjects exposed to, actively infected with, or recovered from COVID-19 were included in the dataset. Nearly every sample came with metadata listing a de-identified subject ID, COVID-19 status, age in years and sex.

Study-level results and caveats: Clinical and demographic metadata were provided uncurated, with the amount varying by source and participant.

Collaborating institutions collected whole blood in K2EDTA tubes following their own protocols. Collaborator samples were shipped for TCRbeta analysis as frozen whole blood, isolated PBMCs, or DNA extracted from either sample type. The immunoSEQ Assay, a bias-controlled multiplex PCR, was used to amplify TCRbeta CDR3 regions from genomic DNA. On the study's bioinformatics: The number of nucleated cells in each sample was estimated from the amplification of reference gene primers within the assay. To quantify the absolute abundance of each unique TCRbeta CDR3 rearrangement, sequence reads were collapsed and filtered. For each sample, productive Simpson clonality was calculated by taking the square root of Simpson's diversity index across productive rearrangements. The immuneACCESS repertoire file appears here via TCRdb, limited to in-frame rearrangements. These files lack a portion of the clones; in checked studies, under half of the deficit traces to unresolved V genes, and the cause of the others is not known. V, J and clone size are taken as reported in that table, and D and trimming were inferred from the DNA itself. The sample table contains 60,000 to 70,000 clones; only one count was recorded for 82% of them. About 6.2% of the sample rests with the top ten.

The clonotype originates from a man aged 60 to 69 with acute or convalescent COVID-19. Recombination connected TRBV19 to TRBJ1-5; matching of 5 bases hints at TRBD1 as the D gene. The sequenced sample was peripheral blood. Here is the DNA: TGTGCCAGTAGTCCAGGACAACGGCAGCCCCAGCATTTT. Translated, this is CASSPGQRQPQHF.